The entry below describes one T cell receptor (beta chain). Its antigen is unidentified. V lost 0 bases to trimming and J lost 5 bases, with 13 bases between them. The CDR3 extends over 15 amino acids. Germline lookup yields CDR1 SGHNT and CDR2 YYREEE (reference sequence). This entry comes from a study of T cell responses to AZD1222 COVID-19 vaccine. Whole-study results and caveats: Donors were largely white British and mainly female; clonal diversity was possibly underestimated.

Pooled in the analysis were second doses at about 4 or about 12 weeks. Profiled with immunoSEQ multiplex PCR; TCRdb holds only in-frame clones, not every one. The data show about 120,000 clones, about 85% seen once. Specimen: peripheral blood, collected 28 days after the second AZD1222 dose. This rearrangement joins TRBV5-4 to TRBJ2-3, with a tentative D call TRBD2 (6 bases). The sequence was obtained from an adult who received the AZD1222 COVID-19 vaccine. CDR3 residues: CASSLGESGVDTQYF. In nucleotides, the CDR3 is TGTGCCAGCAGCTTGGGGGAATCGGGAGTAGATACGCAGTATTTT.